This TCR beta chain was sequenced during a study of cytomegalovirus exposure and HLA in healthy donors. Regarding the study as a whole: Later analysis identified a missense DCLRE1C variant that was linked to TCR beta V- and J-gene trimming. CMV serostatus stood as the only immune exposure information on hand.

About this clone: The antigen remains undetermined.

The PCR had 60 Vbeta and 13 Jbeta primers. Sequencing was performed with immunoSEQ multiplex PCR; in TCRdb, only in-frame clones are kept and a portion is missing. Among about 120,000 clones, around 74% were seen once, and the ten largest hold about 32%. All donors participated as healthy donors of bone marrow. The sequence was collected from a man in his sixties in good health and CMV-seropositive. Sequencing input: PBMCs.

In DNA form, the CDR3 reads TGTGCCAGCAGTTACTCCGACGGGGTGCAGTACTTC. This sequence encodes CASSYSDGVQYF. The V gene is TRBV6-5, the J gene TRBJ2-7; D possibly corresponds to TRBD2 (5 bases). Germline assignment: CDR1 MNHEY and CDR2 SVGAGI. This CDR3 region has 12 residues. Trimming cost V 0 bases and J 9 bases, with 9 bases left between them.